This passage covers 15 T cell receptor beta chains from one sample sequenced in a study of blood T cell repertoires in COVID-19. TCRdb's copy holds only in-frame clones and misses some; the assay was immunoSEQ multiplex PCR. The table lists under 250,000 clones, just under 85% of them singletons. Material for sequencing was PBMCs or T cells enriched from blood (not recorded which). The receptor set was obtained from a woman in her thirties or forties with acute COVID-19.

This chain connects TRBV19 to TRBJ1-1; 7 bases are shared with TRBD1. This CDR3 is built from 14 residues. Trimming took 8 bases from V and 0 from J; bases not matched to a gene: 6. In germline, CDR1 is LNHDA, CDR2 SQIVND (reference sequence). The CDR3 DNA reads TGTGCCAGTGCGGACAGGTCTATGAACACTGAAGCTTTCTTT. Translating it yields CASADRSMNTEAFF.

This chain links TRBV15 with TRBJ2-2; 7 bases map to TRBD2. Trimming took 6 bases from V and 5 from J; bases not matched to a gene: 9. The CDR3 is 15 residues long. Germline CDR1 and CDR2: LNHNV and YYDKDF (reference sequence). The CDR3 is CATRGDGRKTGELFF. CDR3 nucleotides: TGTGCCACCAGGGGCGACGGGAGGAAAACCGGGGAGCTGTTTTTT.

This chain uses TRBV29-1 with TRBJ2-2; 7 positions agree with TRBD2. V was clipped by 7 bases and J by 4 bases; unmatched bases: 12. There are 15 residues in the CDR3. From germline, CDR1 is SQVTM and CDR2 ANQGSEA. The CDR3 loop reads CSAAGAGPGTGELFF. Written as DNA, the CDR3 is TGCAGCGCCGCGGGAGCGGGCCCGGGCACCGGGGAGCTGTTTTTT.

V is TRBV7-9 and J is TRBJ1-2; D remains ambiguous. V gave up 0 bases and J gave up 4 bases, with 12 bases separating them. The CDR3 is 15 amino acids. The V gene's germline CDR1 is SEHNR and CDR2 FQNEAQ (reference sequence). The CDR3 protein is CASSLAGFRSYGYTF. CDR3 bases: TGTGCCAGCAGCTTAGCTGGCTTCCGCAGCTATGGCTACACCTTC.

This chain links TRBV5-4 with TRBJ2-7; D is undetermined. The V end was cut by 0 bases, the J end by 6 bases, with 7 bases between. Germline CDR1 is SGHNT and CDR2 is YYREEE (reference sequence). The CDR3 contains 12 residues. The CDR3 loop is CASSLGGVEQYF. In DNA, the CDR3 is TGTGCCAGCAGCTTGGGAGGCGTCGAGCAGTACTTC.

This sequence joins TRBV4-3 and TRBJ2-2; 9 bases agree with TRBD2. CDR1 is LGHNA and CDR2 is YSLEER in the germline V gene. This CDR3 comprises 15 residues. With V trimmed by 8 bases and J by 7 bases, 11 bases remained unmatched. The CDR3 region is CASSTAAGGLGELFF. The CDR3 nucleotides are TGCGCCAGCTCCACTGCAGCGGGGGGCCTCGGGGAGCTGTTTTTT.

This clone was recorded once. The chain couples TRBV6-2 or TRBV6-3 to TRBJ1-4; D is unresolved. The CDR3 loop spans 13 amino acids. The germline V gene encodes CDR1 MNHEY and CDR2 SVGEGT. Trimming took off 5 bases at V and 7 bases at J, with 11 bases between the two ends. The CDR3 bases are TGTGCCAGCAGTCACCTACGGAGTGAAAAACTGTTTTTT. Its protein is CASSHLRSEKLFF.

This clone was counted a few times. The V gene is TRBV7-8, the J gene TRBJ2-1, with D possibly TRBD2 on 5 matching bases. The CDR3 length is 13 residues. The ends were cut back, 3 bases at V and 9 bases at J, with 12 bases in the middle. The germline CDR1 and CDR2 sequences are SGHVS and FQNEAQ. This CDR3 reads CASSFPLVFEQFF. The CDR3 region has the DNA TGTGCCAGCAGCTTCCCACTAGTTTTTGAGCAGTTCTTC.

The chain is built from TRBV19 and TRBJ1-1, with a tentative D call TRBD1 (6 bases). The length of the CDR3 is 13 residues. Trimming stripped 6 bases from V and 1 base from J, with 9 bases between. CDR1 is LNHDA and CDR2 is SQIVND in the germline V gene (reference sequence). The CDR3 here is CASRTGTNTEAFF. The CDR3 DNA sequence: TGTGCCAGTAGGACAGGCACGAACACTGAAGCTTTCTTT.

This sequence joins TRBV28 and TRBJ2-5, with TRBD1 as a possible D gene (5 bases). V lost 7 bases to trimming and J lost 5 bases, with 20 bases between them. The germline gives CDR1 MDHEN, CDR2 SYDVKM. This CDR3 has 15 amino acids. This CDR3 reads CASTSIGRVGETQYF. CDR3 nucleotide sequence: TGTGCCAGCACTTCAATAGGCAGGGTGGGGGAGACCCAGTACTTC.

The table lists this clone with a count of one. The chain recombines TRBV7-2 with TRBJ1-6; D perhaps matches TRBD1 (5 bases). This CDR3 is 14 amino acids long. Germline V gives CDR1 SGHTA, CDR2 FQGNSA. V was shortened by 4 bases and J by 5 bases, with 9 bases between the two germline ends. In DNA, the CDR3 is TGTGCCAGCAGCTCTCAGGGCAATAATTCACCCCTCCACTTT. It codes for CASSSQGNNSPLHF.

The chain carries TRBV3-1 (or the pseudogene TRBV3-2) and TRBJ2-5; 7 nucleotides match TRBD2. The CDR3 has 15 residues. Unmatched junction bases numbered 5, after V lost 1 base and J lost 3 bases. Germline CDR1 reads LGHDT; CDR2 reads YNNKEL (reference sequence). The CDR3 loop reads CASSQVKLAKETQYF. Here the CDR3 DNA reads TGTGCCAGCAGCCAAGTCAAACTAGCGAAAGAGACCCAGTACTTC.

The V and J genes are TRBV6-6 and TRBJ1-2; 11 bases are shared with TRBD1. Germline V lookup: CDR1 MNHNY, CDR2 SVGAGI (reference sequence). Trimming at V came to 6 bases and at J to 8 bases, leaving 14 bases not matched to a gene. The CDR3 length is 16 residues. CDR3 loop: CASSSGQGADLGGYTF. DNA of the CDR3: TGTGCCAGCAGCTCCGGACAGGGGGCGGATTTGGGAGGCTACACCTTC.

The chain links TRBV19 to TRBJ1-2, with 7 bases identical to TRBD1. V lost 8 bases to trimming and J lost 6 bases; unmatched junction nucleotides: 9. Germline loops: CDR1 LNHDA, CDR2 SQIVND (reference sequence). The CDR3 sequence is 13 residues long. The CDR3 DNA reads TGTGCCAGTGGCGGGACAGTATACCATGGCTACACCTTC. Translation gives CASGGTVYHGYTF.

CDR3 residues: CASSIGHSGRDYNEQFF. CDR3 in DNA: TGTGCCAGTAGTATTGGGCATAGCGGGAGGGACTACAATGAGCAGTTCTTC. V and J are TRBV19 and TRBJ2-1; TRBD2 agrees at 11 bases. With V trimmed by 3 bases and J by 3 bases, 7 bases remained unmatched. The CDR3 runs 17 residues. The germline V gene encodes CDR1 LNHDA and CDR2 SQIVND (reference sequence).